This is a list of T cell receptor beta chains from one sample in a study of blood T cell repertoires in COVID-19. Libraries were prepared by immunoSEQ multiplex PCR; TCRdb keeps only in-frame clonotypes and omits some of them. The sample lists approximately 250,000 clones, roughly 85% occurring once. Sequenced material: peripheral blood. These receptors originate from a man aged 50 to 60 with COVID-19, enrolled during active disease. The CDR3 runs from the conserved cysteine through the conserved F or W. A D gene is named only where the DNA matches it firmly. Clone size, where shown, is once, few, many, or a class for clones that have expanded.

j_gene,v_gene,d_gene,abundance,CDR3nt,CDR3aa
TRBJ2-1,TRBV5-8,TRBD2,NA,TGTGCCAGCAGCCGAACGGCTAGCGGGGCCCTTTTTCATAATGAGCAGTTCTTC,CASSRTASGALFHNEQFF
TRBJ2-3,TRBV30,NA,NA,TGTGCCTGGAGTATCGCTAGCGGACAGGATACGCAGTATTTT,CAWSIASGQDTQYF
TRBJ1-1,TRBV6-1,NA,NA,TGTGCCAGCAGTGAAACCCCAGGGACTGAAGCTTTCTTT,CASSETPGTEAFF
TRBJ2-7,TRBV28,TRBD1,NA,TGTGCCAGCAGTCTGCCGGGACAGGGGGGCGAGCAGTACTTC,CASSLPGQGGEQYF
TRBJ2-2,TRBV4-3,TRBD2,NA,TGCGCCAGCAGCCAAGATAGACTAGCGGGGGGTCGAACGAACACCGGGGAGCTGTTTTTT,CASSQDRLAGGRTNTGELFF
TRBJ2-7,TRBV29-1,NA,once,TGCAGCGTCAGCAATGGGGGGAACGACGAGCAGTACTTC,CSVSNGGNDEQYF
TRBJ1-2,TRBV7-8,NA,NA,TGTGCCAGCAGCTTGGTTCCGGTTTTCCCCTATGGCTACACCTTC,CASSLVPVFPYGYTF
TRBJ1-5,TRBV5-1,TRBD1,NA,TGCGCCAGCAGGCCGGGACAGGGTAATCAGCCCCAGCATTTT,CASRPGQGNQPQHF
TRBJ2-2,TRBV6-1,NA,NA,TGTGCCAGCAGTGAACAGGGGTTCGGGGAGCTGTTTTTT,CASSEQGFGELFF
TRBJ1-5,TRBV12-1,NA,NA,TGTGCCAGCAGCAATGGGGGGGATAGCAATCAGCCCCAGCATTTT,CASSNGGDSNQPQHF
TRBJ2-2,TRBV10-3,NA,NA,TGTGCCATCAGTCAACTAGTTCGCACCGGGGAGCTGTTTTTT,CAISQLVRTGELFF
TRBJ2-5,TRBV18,NA,NA,TGTGCCAGCTCCTTCAACCTCGGGGAGGAGACCCAGTACTTC,CASSFNLGEETQYF
TRBJ2-3,TRBV29-1,TRBD1,NA,TGCAGCGTTGCGACAGGGCTCATCACAGATACGCAGTATTTT,CSVATGLITDTQYF
TRBJ1-2,TRBV7-8,NA,once,TGTGCCAGCAGCTTAAACCACCGGGAAACCTCGTATGGCTACACCTTC,CASSLNHRETSYGYTF
TRBJ2-7,TRBV20-1,TRBD2,NA,TGCAGTGCTAGTCTAGCGGGGGGCTACGAGCAGTACTTC,CSASLAGGYEQYF
TRBJ2-7,TRBV27,TRBD1,NA,TGTGCCAGCAGTTTACGAGGGACAGGGTCCTACGAGCAGTACTTC,CASSLRGTGSYEQYF
TRBJ1-1,TRBV14,NA,few,TGTGCCAGCAGCCAAGAATGGCAGTCTGTAGCTTTCTTT,CASSQEWQSVAFF
TRBJ1-5,TRBV11-3,TRBD1,NA,TGTGCCAGTCCCGGTAGGACGGGACAGGGGGGGAATCAGCCCCAGCATTTT,CASPGRTGQGGNQPQHF
TRBJ1-2,TRBV10-3,NA,once,TGTGCCATCAGCCTCGATCAGGGTAGCTATGGCTACACCTTC,CAISLDQGSYGYTF
TRBJ2-3,TRBV5-4,NA,NA,TGTGCCAGCAGCAGAGATGTAGATACGCAGTATTTT,CASSRDVDTQYF
TRBJ1-1,TRBV7-2,TRBD1,NA,TGTGCCAGCGCACCCGACAGGGAGAACACTGAAGCTTTCTTT,CASAPDRENTEAFF
TRBJ2-7,TRBV7-3,TRBD1,NA,TGTGCCAGCAGCCCGACAGGGGTCGGTGAGCAGTACTTC,CASSPTGVGEQYF
TRBJ1-5,TRBV11-2,TRBD1,NA,TGTGCCAGCAGCTTAGGAGGGACAGCGAGGAGCAATCAGCCCCAGCATTTT,CASSLGGTARSNQPQHF
TRBJ1-1,TRBV6-5,NA,NA,TGTGCCAGCAGTTACGAGTCCGGGTTTACTGAAGCTTTCTTT,CASSYESGFTEAFF
TRBJ1-3,TRBV5-5,NA,NA,TGTGCCAGCAGCTCAGGACAGTACTCTGGAAACACCATATATTTT,CASSSGQYSGNTIYF
TRBJ1-3,TRBV7-2,NA,NA,TGTGCCAGCAGCTTACAGGCGATCTCTGGAAACACCATATATTTT,CASSLQAISGNTIYF
TRBJ2-7,TRBV27,TRBD2,NA,TGTGCCAGCAGTTTACTAGCGGGGTACTACGAGCAGTACTTC,CASSLLAGYYEQYF
TRBJ2-5,TRBV5-1,NA,few,TGCGCCAGCAGCTTGGACAGGGAAGAGACCCAGTACTTC,CASSLDREETQYF
TRBJ2-2,TRBV3-1/TRBV3-2,TRBD1,NA,TGTGCCAGCAGTCCGGGACAGGGGTTGGTCACCGGGGAGCTGTTTTTT,CASSPGQGLVTGELFF
TRBJ2-7,TRBV5-1,NA,NA,TGCGCCAGCAGCGCGAACAGGGGGGGCGAGCAGTACTTC,CASSANRGGEQYF
TRBJ2-5,TRBV7-9,NA,NA,TGTGCCAGCAGCCCCACTGAGACCCAGTACTTC,CASSPTETQYF
TRBJ1-2,TRBV19,NA,NA,TGTGCCAGTAGTATTAATGGCAGGGCCCCAAGAATTGATGGCTACACCTTC,CASSINGRAPRIDGYTF
TRBJ2-5,TRBV12-3/TRBV12-4,NA,NA,TGTGCCAGCAGTTTTGGGCAGTACGAGACCCAGTACTTC,CASSFGQYETQYF
TRBJ1-1,TRBV10-3,TRBD1,NA,TGTGCCACCCGGACAGGGGGCACTGAAGCTTTCTTT,CATRTGGTEAFF
TRBJ2-7,TRBV5-1,NA,NA,TGCGCCAGCAGCCCGGCTGTGGGGCCTTCCTACGAGCAGTACTTC,CASSPAVGPSYEQYF
TRBJ2-6,TRBV18,NA,NA,TGTGCCAGCTCACCACTAGGGGATGGGGCCAACGTCCTGACTTTC,CASSPLGDGANVLTF
TRBJ2-3,TRBV7-2,TRBD2,NA,TGTGCCAGCAGCCCGCCGGGACTAGTGAGAGATACGCAGTATTTT,CASSPPGLVRDTQYF
TRBJ2-1,TRBV9,TRBD2,NA,TGTGCCAGCAGCACCACCAGCGGGGTTGAGCAGTTCTTC,CASSTTSGVEQFF
TRBJ1-1,TRBV15,TRBD1,NA,TGTGCCACCAGCAGAGATTTGGGGACAGGTGGTGAAGCTTTCTTT,CATSRDLGTGGEAFF
TRBJ2-1,TRBV5-1,TRBD1,NA,TGCGCCAGCAGTTATGGACAGGGGGCCTACAATGAGCAGTTCTTC,CASSYGQGAYNEQFF